The present entry profiles one T cell receptor beta chain with its context. The data were taken from a study of technical replicates of blood from four donors. The CDR3 is made up of 16 amino acids. Germline V gene data show CDR1 as SGHNT and CDR2 as YYREEE (reference sequence). V gave up 4 bases and J gave up 5 bases; unmatched junction bases: 6. Sequencing used immunoSEQ multiplex PCR; TCRdb keeps in-frame clones, though not all of them. The data contain tens of thousands of clones, roughly 96% of them singletons. The TCR was taken from a human donor in good health. This chain joins TRBV5-4 and TRBJ2-5, with TRBD2 matching over 15 bases. Sequencing was carried out using T cells isolated from PBMCs. Here the CDR3 reads CASSPGLAGGRETQYF. The CDR3 region has the DNA TGTGCCAGCAGCCCTGGACTAGCGGGGGGGCGGGAGACCCAGTACTTC.